This is a list of T cell receptor beta chains from one sample in a study of monozygotic twins with cystic fibrosis. The table came from immunoSEQ multiplex PCR; TCRdb's copy has only in-frame clones and leaves some out. The data contain 9,000 or so clones, approximately 98% of them singletons. The sequenced material came from blood. These receptors were obtained from a girl aged 2 to 9 with cystic fibrosis. Both conserved end residues are part of each CDR3. A D gene is named only where the DNA matches it firmly. Size tells how often a clone was seen (once, few, many) or the class of an expanded clone, and some rows leave it out.

v_gene	d_gene	len	j_gene	abundance	CDR3nt	CDR3aa
TRBV6-5	NA	13	TRBJ1-2	NA	TGTGCCAGCAGTTACGACCCACCGGATGGCTACACCTTC	CASSYDPPDGYTF
TRBV19	TRBD2	18	TRBJ2-5	NA	TGTGCCAGTAGTATAAGGGGACTAGCGGGGTTAACTGGGGAGACCCAGTACTTC	CASSIRGLAGLTGETQYF
TRBV6-1	NA	14	TRBJ2-3	NA	TGTGCCAGCAGCCTAAGCGGATCCGCGGATACGCAGTATTTT	CASSLSGSADTQYF
TRBV6-1	NA	15	TRBJ2-2	NA	TGTGCCAGCAGTGAAGGAGCTCCGGGTCCCGGGGAGCTGTTTTTT	CASSEGAPGPGELFF
TRBV25-1	NA	12	TRBJ1-1	NA	TGTGCCAGCAGTGTAGGGCTCACTGAAGCTTTCTTT	CASSVGLTEAFF
TRBV6-1	TRBD1	14	TRBJ1-2	NA	TGTGCCAGCAGTGAAGAGGGGGCGGATAATGGCTACACCTTC	CASSEEGADNGYTF
TRBV6-4	TRBD2	15	TRBJ2-2	NA	TGTGCCAGCAGTGATAAAGCGGGAGACACCGGGGAGCTGTTTTTT	CASSDKAGDTGELFF
TRBV19	NA	16	TRBJ1-4	NA	TGTGCCAGTAGTATAATAACAGGAGCAACTAATGAAAAACTGTTTTTT	CASSIITGATNEKLFF
TRBV4-1	NA	15	TRBJ1-1	once	TGCGCCAGCAGCCAAGAGAGGGGGGCGGGCACTGAAGCTTTCTTT	CASSQERGAGTEAFF
TRBV28	TRBD1	16	TRBJ2-1	NA	TGTGCCAGCAGTTTTTCAGGGAAGGGGGCTTACAATGAGCAGTTCTTC	CASSFSGKGAYNEQFF
TRBV30	TRBD1	14	TRBJ1-2	NA	TGTGCCTGTTCATTGACAGGGGGCGCGGATGGCTACACCTTC	CACSLTGGADGYTF
TRBV7-9	TRBD2	16	TRBJ2-7	NA	TGTGCCAGCAGCCGCCCTGGGACTAGCGGGCGCTACGAGCAGTACTTC	CASSRPGTSGRYEQYF
TRBV7-9	NA	16	TRBJ2-7	NA	TGTGCCAGCAGCTTAACAGGGACTACAATATCCCCTGGGCAGTACTTC	CASSLTGTTISPGQYF
TRBV7-9	NA	14	TRBJ1-2	NA	TGTGCCAGCAGCTTAAGAACAGGGCCCTATGGCTACACCTTC	CASSLRTGPYGYTF
TRBV4-2	NA	16	TRBJ2-1	NA	TGTGCCAGCAGCCAAGGGGCGGAATCTGACTACAATGAGCAGTTCTTC	CASSQGAESDYNEQFF
TRBV5-4	TRBD1	16	TRBJ1-6	NA	TGTGCCAGCAGCTTGGCCGCGGGACAGGGAGCGGGACCCCTCCACTTT	CASSLAAGQGAGPLHF
TRBV2	NA	15	TRBJ2-2	NA	TGTGCCAGCAGTGAGACTGAAAGAAACACCGGGGAGCTGTTTTTT	CASSETERNTGELFF
TRBV15	TRBD2	15	TRBJ2-7	NA	TGTGCCACCAGCAGAGAGGCGGGAGATGGGGGCGAGCAGTACTTC	CATSREAGDGGEQYF
TRBV18	TRBD1	18	TRBJ1-1	NA	TGTGCCAGCTCACCACGACAGGGAACGTTGTACGGAATGCCTGAAGCTTTCTTT	CASSPRQGTLYGMPEAFF
TRBV4-2	TRBD2	17	TRBJ2-1	NA	TGTGCCAGCAGCATGCGATTGGGACTAGCTCTCGACAATGAGCAGTTCTTC	CASSMRLGLALDNEQFF
TRBV7-8	TRBD1	14	TRBJ1-2	once	TGTGCCAGCAGCTTAGCCGGGACAGCGTATGGCTACACCTTC	CASSLAGTAYGYTF
TRBV15	NA	16	TRBJ1-2	NA	TGTGCCACCAGCAGAGAATCCAGGGTTAGTGGCTATGGCTACACCTTC	CATSRESRVSGYGYTF
TRBV19	NA	12	TRBJ1-1	NA	TGTGCCAGTAGTATAGACAACACTGAAGCTTTCTTT	CASSIDNTEAFF
TRBV2	TRBD1	15	TRBJ1-2	NA	TGTGCCAGCAGTGACAGTGGGACAGGGAGCTATGGCTACACCTTC	CASSDSGTGSYGYTF
TRBV9	NA	16	TRBJ2-1	NA	TGTGCCAGCAGCACCCAAGCGGTAAGCTCCTACAATGAGCAGTTCTTC	CASSTQAVSSYNEQFF
TRBV10-3	TRBD1	13	TRBJ2-1	once	TGTGCCATCCGGGACAGCGCCTACAATGAGCAGTTCTTC	CAIRDSAYNEQFF
TRBV5-1	NA	12	TRBJ1-2	once	TGCGCCAGCAGCTTGGATGCGGATGGCTACACCTTC	CASSLDADGYTF
TRBV6-1	NA	13	TRBJ1-3	NA	TGTGCCATCACTACCGGACCTGGAAACACCATATATTTT	CAITTGPGNTIYF
TRBV7-2	NA	14	TRBJ1-2	NA	TGTGCCAGCAGCTTGACAGGCGGTAACTATGGCTACACCTTC	CASSLTGGNYGYTF
TRBV25-1	NA	17	TRBJ2-1	NA	TGTGCCAGCAGTGGGATGGGGGGGCTGAGCTCCTACAATGAGCAGTTCTTC	CASSGMGGLSSYNEQFF
TRBV10-3	NA	15	TRBJ2-6	NA	TGTGCCAGCCTGGCCTCGAGCGCTGGGGCCAACGTCCTGACTTTC	CASLASSAGANVLTF
TRBV11-2	TRBD2	16	TRBJ2-7	NA	TGTGCCAGCAGACCCGGGACTAGCGGGACCTCCTACGAGCAGTACTTC	CASRPGTSGTSYEQYF
TRBV19	TRBD2	12	TRBJ2-1	NA	TGTGCCAGTAAGGGCGGGAGCAAAGAGCAGTTCTTC	CASKGGSKEQFF
TRBV7-9	NA	11	TRBJ1-1	once	TGTGCCAGCAGCCTAGGAACTGAAGCTTTCTTT	CASSLGTEAFF
TRBV7-9	NA	13	TRBJ2-7	NA	TGTGCCTTTCGGGACTCGATATCCTACGAGCAGTACTTC	CAFRDSISYEQYF
TRBV6-5	NA	15	TRBJ1-1	NA	TGTGCCAGCAGTCCGCGCCAGGGGCGGGACACTGAAGCTTTCTTT	CASSPRQGRDTEAFF